The rows below give T cell receptor beta chains drawn from one sample of a study of OX40 agonist ivuxolimab in advanced cancers. Assay: immunoSEQ multiplex PCR; the TCRdb copy retains only in-frame clones and omits some. This sample has about 120,000 clones, with roughly nine tenths found just once. The material was CD4+ or CD8+ T cells sorted from blood, obtained in a trial of the OX40 agonist ivuxolimab. All receptors derive from an adult with an advanced solid tumor such as melanoma, head and neck, liver or kidney cancer. CDR3s include the opening cysteine and the closing phenylalanine or tryptophan. Each record gives: J gene, V gene, D gene, clone size, CDR3 protein, CDR3 DNA. D genes are given only for firm matches. Where a row states a size, it is once, few, many or the class of an expanded clone; other rows omit it.

j_call: TRBJ1-1; v_call: TRBV5-4; d_call: NA; clone_size: few; cdr3_aa: CASSRGQNTEAFF; cdr3_nt: TGTGCCAGCAGCCGGGGACAAAACACTGAAGCTTTCTTT
j_call: TRBJ2-7; v_call: TRBV4-2; d_call: TRBD2; clone_size: once; cdr3_aa: CASSQVGSGGAWEQYF; cdr3_nt: TGTGCCAGCAGCCAAGTGGGGAGCGGGGGGGCGTGGGAGCAGTACTTC
j_call: TRBJ2-3; v_call: TRBV30; d_call: TRBD2; clone_size: few; cdr3_aa: CAWSSGLAGGPDTDTQYF; cdr3_nt: TGTGCCTGGAGTTCAGGACTAGCGGGGGGGCCTGACACAGATACGCAGTATTTT
j_call: TRBJ1-2; v_call: TRBV6-5; d_call: TRBD1; clone_size: NA; cdr3_aa: CASSYLQGGYYGYTF; cdr3_nt: TGTGCCAGCAGTTACCTCCAGGGGGGTTACTATGGCTACACCTTC
j_call: TRBJ2-3; v_call: TRBV10-3; d_call: NA; clone_size: NA; cdr3_aa: CAISDREATDTQYF; cdr3_nt: TGTGCCATCAGTGACAGGGAGGCCACAGATACGCAGTATTTT
j_call: TRBJ2-3; v_call: TRBV5-8; d_call: NA; clone_size: NA; cdr3_aa: CASSVGTDTDTQYF; cdr3_nt: TGTGCCAGCAGCGTAGGGACGGACACAGATACGCAGTATTTT
j_call: TRBJ2-3; v_call: TRBV4-3; d_call: NA; clone_size: NA; cdr3_aa: CASSGREFPSTDTQYF; cdr3_nt: TGCGCCAGCAGCGGACGGGAGTTTCCTAGCACAGATACGCAGTATTTT
j_call: TRBJ1-6; v_call: TRBV4-3; d_call: TRBD1; clone_size: NA; cdr3_aa: CASSRGLNSPLHF; cdr3_nt: TGCGCCAGCAGCAGGGGGCTGAATTCACCCCTCCACTTT
j_call: TRBJ1-5; v_call: TRBV7-2; d_call: TRBD1; clone_size: NA; cdr3_aa: CASSSQGAGQPQHF; cdr3_nt: TGTGCCAGCAGCTCACAGGGGGCGGGTCAGCCCCAGCATTTT
j_call: TRBJ1-5; v_call: TRBV5-8; d_call: NA; clone_size: NA; cdr3_aa: CATSGGSSNQPQHF; cdr3_nt: TGTGCCACATCTGGGGGGTCCAGCAATCAGCCCCAGCATTTT
j_call: TRBJ1-2; v_call: TRBV28; d_call: NA; clone_size: NA; cdr3_aa: CASSFRPNYGYTF; cdr3_nt: TGTGCCAGCAGTTTTAGACCTAACTATGGCTACACCTTC
j_call: TRBJ1-1; v_call: TRBV27; d_call: NA; clone_size: NA; cdr3_aa: CASSPWTDINTEAFF; cdr3_nt: TGTGCCAGCAGTCCGTGGACGGATATCAACACTGAAGCTTTCTTT
j_call: TRBJ1-4; v_call: TRBV5-6; d_call: NA; clone_size: NA; cdr3_aa: CASSFGLSPNEKLFF; cdr3_nt: TGTGCCAGCAGCTTCGGACTGTCACCAAATGAAAAACTGTTTTTT
j_call: TRBJ1-2; v_call: TRBV19; d_call: TRBD1; clone_size: once; cdr3_aa: CASSTGTAEIYGYTF; cdr3_nt: TGTGCCAGTAGTACCGGGACAGCTGAAATATATGGCTACACCTTC
j_call: TRBJ2-1; v_call: TRBV10-3; d_call: TRBD2; clone_size: NA; cdr3_aa: CAIKGGGGSYNEQFF; cdr3_nt: TGTGCCATCAAAGGCGGGGGAGGATCCTACAATGAGCAGTTCTTC
j_call: TRBJ1-2; v_call: TRBV19; d_call: NA; clone_size: NA; cdr3_aa: CASSPTGGRSYGYTF; cdr3_nt: TGTGCCAGTAGTCCCACCGGGGGGCGAAGCTATGGCTACACCTTC
j_call: TRBJ1-5; v_call: TRBV6-5; d_call: TRBD1; clone_size: NA; cdr3_aa: CASRADRGQPQHF; cdr3_nt: TGTGCCAGCAGGGCCGACAGGGGGCAGCCCCAGCATTTT
j_call: TRBJ2-6; v_call: TRBV10-3; d_call: TRBD2; clone_size: NA; cdr3_aa: CATSGGALGGANVLTF; cdr3_nt: TGTGCCACCAGCGGGGGGGCCCTCGGAGGGGCCAACGTCCTGACTTTC
j_call: TRBJ2-4; v_call: TRBV30; d_call: NA; clone_size: NA; cdr3_aa: CAWTWGDSTVQYF; cdr3_nt: TGTGCCTGGACCTGGGGGGATTCGACAGTACAGTACTTC
j_call: TRBJ2-7; v_call: TRBV28; d_call: TRBD1; clone_size: NA; cdr3_aa: CASTLGDRKLHEQYF; cdr3_nt: TGTGCCAGCACCCTAGGGGACAGAAAGCTCCACGAGCAGTACTTC
j_call: TRBJ1-4; v_call: TRBV6-1; d_call: TRBD1; clone_size: once; cdr3_aa: CASSAQTGVGEKLFF; cdr3_nt: TGTGCCAGCAGTGCCCAAACAGGGGTTGGGGAAAAACTGTTTTTT
j_call: TRBJ2-6; v_call: TRBV6-5; d_call: NA; clone_size: NA; cdr3_aa: CASSGGISGANVLTF; cdr3_nt: TGTGCCAGCAGTGGCGGGATCTCTGGGGCCAACGTCCTGACTTTC
j_call: TRBJ1-5; v_call: TRBV7-9; d_call: NA; clone_size: once; cdr3_aa: CASSFQDSNQPQHF; cdr3_nt: TGTGCCAGCAGCTTTCAGGATAGCAATCAGCCCCAGCATTTT
j_call: TRBJ1-2; v_call: TRBV30; d_call: NA; clone_size: NA; cdr3_aa: CSLAGLNYGYTF; cdr3_nt: TGCTCTTTGGCAGGCCTAAACTATGGCTACACCTTC
j_call: TRBJ1-4; v_call: TRBV6-6; d_call: NA; clone_size: NA; cdr3_aa: CASSTGEKLFF; cdr3_nt: TGTGCCAGCAGTACGGGGGAAAAACTGTTTTTT
j_call: TRBJ2-5; v_call: TRBV11-2; d_call: NA; clone_size: NA; cdr3_aa: CASSLVSRETQYF; cdr3_nt: TGTGCCAGCAGCTTAGTCAGCCGAGAGACCCAGTACTTC
j_call: TRBJ2-7; v_call: TRBV6-5; d_call: NA; clone_size: NA; cdr3_aa: CASSYGDSRYEQYF; cdr3_nt: TGTGCCAGCAGTTACGGAGACTCACGCTACGAGCAGTACTTC
j_call: TRBJ2-7; v_call: TRBV27; d_call: NA; clone_size: NA; cdr3_aa: CASSPRIAHEQYF; cdr3_nt: TGTGCCAGCAGTCCTAGGATCGCACACGAGCAGTACTTC
j_call: TRBJ2-1; v_call: TRBV29-1; d_call: NA; clone_size: NA; cdr3_aa: CSVESSYEQFF; cdr3_nt: TGCAGCGTTGAAAGCTCCTATGAGCAGTTCTTC
j_call: TRBJ1-2; v_call: TRBV6-5; d_call: TRBD1; clone_size: NA; cdr3_aa: CASSSETGRYGYTF; cdr3_nt: TGTGCCAGCAGTTCCGAGACAGGGCGATATGGCTACACCTTC
j_call: TRBJ1-5; v_call: TRBV28; d_call: TRBD1; clone_size: NA; cdr3_aa: CASSLWSGQGMGQPQHF; cdr3_nt: TGTGCCAGCAGTTTATGGTCGGGACAGGGAATGGGGCAGCCCCAGCATTTT
j_call: TRBJ2-7; v_call: TRBV6-5; d_call: NA; clone_size: NA; cdr3_aa: CASSYSGPPYEQYF; cdr3_nt: TGTGCCAGCAGTTACTCTGGACCTCCCTACGAGCAGTACTTC
j_call: TRBJ2-2; v_call: TRBV6-6; d_call: NA; clone_size: NA; cdr3_aa: CASSLYRELFF; cdr3_nt: TGTGCCAGCAGTCTTTACCGGGAGCTGTTTTTT
j_call: TRBJ2-2; v_call: TRBV19; d_call: NA; clone_size: NA; cdr3_aa: CASSSHMGDTGELFF; cdr3_nt: TGTGCCAGTAGTAGTCACATGGGAGACACCGGGGAGCTGTTTTTT
j_call: TRBJ2-1; v_call: TRBV6-5; d_call: TRBD1; clone_size: NA; cdr3_aa: CASSQGQGLRNEQFF; cdr3_nt: TGTGCCAGCAGTCAAGGACAGGGGCTTAGAAATGAGCAGTTCTTC
j_call: TRBJ2-7; v_call: TRBV2; d_call: TRBD2; clone_size: NA; cdr3_aa: CASLTSRMSSYEQYF; cdr3_nt: TGTGCCAGCCTGACTAGCCGTATGAGCTCCTACGAGCAGTACTTC
j_call: TRBJ2-7; v_call: TRBV6-5; d_call: TRBD1; clone_size: NA; cdr3_aa: CASSSQGVSAYEQYF; cdr3_nt: TGTGCCAGCAGTTCCCAGGGGGTATCTGCCTACGAGCAGTACTTC
j_call: TRBJ1-1; v_call: TRBV28; d_call: NA; clone_size: NA; cdr3_aa: CASSLGQVNTEAFF; cdr3_nt: TGTGCCAGCAGTTTAGGCCAGGTGAACACTGAAGCTTTCTTT
j_call: TRBJ1-4; v_call: TRBV10-1; d_call: TRBD1; clone_size: NA; cdr3_aa: CASSTGATNEKLFF; cdr3_nt: TGCGCCAGCAGCACAGGGGCAACTAATGAAAAACTGTTTTTT
j_call: TRBJ1-2; v_call: TRBV18; d_call: TRBD1; clone_size: few; cdr3_aa: CASSPGQGNYGYTF; cdr3_nt: TGTGCCAGCTCACCGGGACAGGGGAACTATGGCTACACCTTC
j_call: TRBJ2-7; v_call: TRBV7-9; d_call: TRBD2; clone_size: NA; cdr3_aa: CASSYSGVVEQYF; cdr3_nt: TGTGCCAGCAGCTACAGCGGGGTTGTCGAGCAGTACTTC
j_call: TRBJ2-1; v_call: TRBV19; d_call: NA; clone_size: NA; cdr3_aa: CASSIFVEGAEQFF; cdr3_nt: TGTGCCAGTAGTATATTTGTAGAGGGTGCTGAGCAGTTCTTC
j_call: TRBJ1-3; v_call: TRBV30; d_call: NA; clone_size: NA; cdr3_aa: CAWGQAYSGNTIYF; cdr3_nt: TGTGCCTGGGGTCAGGCGTACTCTGGAAACACCATATATTTT
j_call: TRBJ1-2; v_call: TRBV2; d_call: TRBD1; clone_size: NA; cdr3_aa: CASSDPTGGDYGYTF; cdr3_nt: TGTGCCAGCAGTGACCCGACAGGGGGCGACTATGGCTACACCTTC
j_call: TRBJ1-5; v_call: TRBV7-9; d_call: TRBD1; clone_size: NA; cdr3_aa: CASSLGKGVDRVNQPQHF; cdr3_nt: TGTGCCAGCAGCTTAGGGAAGGGGGTCGACAGGGTGAATCAGCCCCAGCATTTT
j_call: TRBJ2-7; v_call: TRBV6-5; d_call: NA; clone_size: NA; cdr3_aa: CASTQEGASYEQYF; cdr3_nt: TGTGCCAGCACACAGGAGGGGGCCTCCTACGAGCAGTACTTC